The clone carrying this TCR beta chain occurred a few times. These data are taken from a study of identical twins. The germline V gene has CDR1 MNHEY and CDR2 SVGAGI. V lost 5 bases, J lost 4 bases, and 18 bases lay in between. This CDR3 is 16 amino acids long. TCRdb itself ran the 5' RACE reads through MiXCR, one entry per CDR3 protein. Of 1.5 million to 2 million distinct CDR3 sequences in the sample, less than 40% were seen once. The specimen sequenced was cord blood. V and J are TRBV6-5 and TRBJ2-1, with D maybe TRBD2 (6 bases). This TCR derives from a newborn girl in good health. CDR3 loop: CASSRRPGVRYNEQFF. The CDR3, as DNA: TGTGCCAGCAGTAGACGCCCGGGGGTCCGTTACAATGAGCAGTTCTTC.